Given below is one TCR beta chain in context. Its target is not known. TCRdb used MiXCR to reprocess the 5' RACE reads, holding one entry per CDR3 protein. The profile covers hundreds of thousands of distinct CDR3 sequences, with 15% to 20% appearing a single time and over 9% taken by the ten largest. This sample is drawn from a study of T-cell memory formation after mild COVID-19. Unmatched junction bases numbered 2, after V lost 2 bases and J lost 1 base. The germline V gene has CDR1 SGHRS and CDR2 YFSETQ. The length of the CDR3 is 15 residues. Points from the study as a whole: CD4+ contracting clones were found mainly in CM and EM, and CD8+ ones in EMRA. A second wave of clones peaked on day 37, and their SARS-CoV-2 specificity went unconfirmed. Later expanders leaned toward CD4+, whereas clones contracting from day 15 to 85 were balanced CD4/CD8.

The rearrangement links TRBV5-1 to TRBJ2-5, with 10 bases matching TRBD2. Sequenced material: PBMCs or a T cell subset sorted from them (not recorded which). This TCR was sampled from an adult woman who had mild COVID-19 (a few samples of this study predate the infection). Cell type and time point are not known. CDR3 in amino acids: CASSFLAGAQETQYF. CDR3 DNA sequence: TGCGCCAGCAGCTTTCTAGCGGGGGCCCAAGAGACCCAGTACTTC.